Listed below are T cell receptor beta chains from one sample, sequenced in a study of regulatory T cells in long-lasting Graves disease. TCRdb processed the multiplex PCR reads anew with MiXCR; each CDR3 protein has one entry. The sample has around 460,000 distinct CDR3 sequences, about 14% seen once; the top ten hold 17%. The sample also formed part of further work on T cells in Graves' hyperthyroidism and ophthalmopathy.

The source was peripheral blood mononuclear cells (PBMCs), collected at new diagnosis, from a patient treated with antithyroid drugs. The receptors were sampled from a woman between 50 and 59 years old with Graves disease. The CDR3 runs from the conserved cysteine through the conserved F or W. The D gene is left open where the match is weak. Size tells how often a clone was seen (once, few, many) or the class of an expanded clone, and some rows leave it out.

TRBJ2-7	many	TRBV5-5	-	TGTGCGAGTGGCGGCGTACCCTACGAGCAGTACTTC	CASGGVPYEQYF
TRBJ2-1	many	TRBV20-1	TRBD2	TGCAGTGCTATGACTAGCGGGAGGGCCAGTGGGGTCTATGAGCAGTTCTTC	CSAMTSGRASGVYEQFF
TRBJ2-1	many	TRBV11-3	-	TGTGCCAGCAGCTTACGGTGGGGGGGCGTCTATGAGCAGTTCTTC	CASSLRWGGVYEQFF
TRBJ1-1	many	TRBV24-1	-	TGTGCCACCAGAGCAGGTGGTTACACTGAAGCTTTCTTT	CATRAGGYTEAFF
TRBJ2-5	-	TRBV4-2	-	TGTGCCAGCAGCCAAGAGGGTCGAGCCCCGGCGGAGGCCCAGTACTTC	CASSQEGRAPAEAQYF
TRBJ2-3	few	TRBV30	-	TGTGCCTGGAGCCCGGGACATAGCACAGATACGCAGTATTTT	CAWSPGHSTDTQYF
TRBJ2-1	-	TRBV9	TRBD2	TGTGCCAGCAGCGTAGACCCTCTCAAAATAACTAGCGGGAGCGCCAATGAGCAGTTCTTC	CASSVDPLKITSGSANEQFF
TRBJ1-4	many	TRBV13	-	TGTGCCAGCAGCACAGGGAGAAAACTGTTTTTT	CASSTGRKLFF
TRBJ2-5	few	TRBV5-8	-	TGTGCCAGCAGCCGTACAGGGTATTCAGAGACCCAGTACTTC	CASSRTGYSETQYF
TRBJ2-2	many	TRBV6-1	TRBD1	TGTGCCAGCAGGAGGACAGGGGTGAACACCGGGGAGCTGTTTTTT	CASRRTGVNTGELFF
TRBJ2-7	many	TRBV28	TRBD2	TGTGCCAGCACATCCTCTAGCGGGAGCTACGAGCAGTACTTC	CASTSSSGSYEQYF
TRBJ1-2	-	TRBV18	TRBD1	TGTGCCAGCAGTCCCCAGGGGGCGAACTATGGCTACACCTTC	CASSPQGANYGYTF
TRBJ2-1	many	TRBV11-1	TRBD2	TGTGCCAGCAGCTCGAACGGACTAGCGTGGAGATCCTACAATGAGCAGTTCTTC	CASSSNGLAWRSYNEQFF
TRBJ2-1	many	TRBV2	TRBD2	TGTGCCAGCAGTGCGGGACTAGGAAAAGGCTTC	CASSAGLGKGF
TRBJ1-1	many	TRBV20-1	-	TGCAGTGCTAAAAGTCCAGGGAACACTGAAGCTTTCTTT	CSAKSPGNTEAFF
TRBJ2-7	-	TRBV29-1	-	TGCAGCGTTGAAGATATCGGATACGAGCAGTACTTC	CSVEDIGYEQYF
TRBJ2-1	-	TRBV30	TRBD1	TGTGCCTGGAACGACGCTGACAGGGCGAAAGATGAGCAGTTCTTC	CAWNDADRAKDEQFF
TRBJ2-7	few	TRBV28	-	TGTGCCAGCAGTTCCACTGGGCTCCTGACGGGAGAGCAGTACTTC	CASSSTGLLTGEQYF
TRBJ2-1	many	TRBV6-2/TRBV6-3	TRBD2	TGTGCCAGCAGTGAAGCGGGAGGGTGGGCGCAGTTCTTC	CASSEAGGWAQFF
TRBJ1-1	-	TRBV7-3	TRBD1	TGTGCCAGCAGCTCACAGGGGGGTGAAGCTTTCTTT	CASSSQGGEAFF
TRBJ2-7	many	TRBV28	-	TGTGCCAGCACCCGAGGGGGAGTCTCCTACGAGCAGTACTTC	CASTRGGVSYEQYF
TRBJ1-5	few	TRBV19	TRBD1	TGTGCCAGTAGTATAGCAACAGGGGCTAGCAATCAGCCCCAGCATTTT	CASSIATGASNQPQHF
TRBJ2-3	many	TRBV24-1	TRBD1	TGTGCCACCGAACCACAGGGGCATGCAGATACGCAGTATTTT	CATEPQGHADTQYF
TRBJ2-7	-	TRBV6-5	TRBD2	TGTGCCAGCAGTTATAGCGGGGGGGGGTCCTACGAGCAGTACTTC	CASSYSGGGSYEQYF
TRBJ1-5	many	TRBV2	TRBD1	TGTGCCAGCAGTGACCAGGGGGCCCATCTCAATCAGCCCCAGCATTTT	CASSDQGAHLNQPQHF
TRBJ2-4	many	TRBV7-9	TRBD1	TGTGCCAGCAGCCCCGAAACCCCGGGACAGGGCAGAAACATTCAGTACTTC	CASSPETPGQGRNIQYF
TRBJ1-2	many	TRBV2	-	TGTGCCAGCAGTGCTTTAGGCAACTATGGCTACACCTTC	CASSALGNYGYTF
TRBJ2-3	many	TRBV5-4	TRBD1	TGTGCCAGCAGCTTGGATGTGACAGGGGCAGGAGATACGCAGTATTTT	CASSLDVTGAGDTQYF
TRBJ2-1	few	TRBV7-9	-	TGTGCCAGCATCGAGTACTCCTACAATGAGCAGTTCTTC	CASIEYSYNEQFF
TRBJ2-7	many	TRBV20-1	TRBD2	TGCAGTGCAGCCTTAGCGGGACCCCCCTACGAGCAGTACTTC	CSAALAGPPYEQYF
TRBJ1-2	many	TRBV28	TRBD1	TGTGCCAGCAGTGCCCGGACAGGGAGGTTCCATGGCTACACCTTC	CASSARTGRFHGYTF
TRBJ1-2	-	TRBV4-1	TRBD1	TGCGCCAGCAGCCTCTTCACCGGGACAGGGAACAACTATGGCTACACCTTC	CASSLFTGTGNNYGYTF
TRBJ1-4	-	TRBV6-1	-	TGTGCCAGCAGTGAAGCTACTTGGAGGGTTCAGAATGAAAAACTGTTTTTT	CASSEATWRVQNEKLFF
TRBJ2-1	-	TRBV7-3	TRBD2	TGTGCCAGCAGAGGGACTAGCGGGACCTCCTACAATGAGCAGTTCTTC	CASRGTSGTSYNEQFF
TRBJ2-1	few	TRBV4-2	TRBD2	TGTGCCAGCAGCACACCCAGCGGGAGGGCCTTCTACAATGAGCAGTTCTTC	CASSTPSGRAFYNEQFF
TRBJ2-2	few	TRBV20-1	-	TGCAGTGCTAGAGCGCGGGATTACGCGAACACCGGGGAGCTGTTTTTT	CSARARDYANTGELFF